A single sample is the source of the 27 T cell receptor beta chains below, sequenced in a study of long-term antiretroviral therapy in people with HIV. The immunoSEQ assay was v3.0, run at survey level. The protocol was immunoSEQ multiplex PCR, while the TCRdb copy is restricted to in-frame clones and leaves out a portion. The sample lists more than 45,000 clones; 84% were seen once. The material sequenced was unsorted PBMCs, taken 0.8 years after starting antiretroviral therapy. The receptors derive from a woman aged 18-35 years with HIV.

The chain recombines TRBV4-3 with TRBJ2-7; D remains ambiguous. The CDR3 extends over 15 amino acids. Germline values: CDR1 LGHNA, CDR2 YSLEER. V was pared by 0 bases and J by 2 bases, with 11 bases between. The CDR3 DNA reads TGCGCCAGCAGCCAAGAGCCGACCGGCGCCTACGAGCAGTACTTC. The encoded protein is CASSQEPTGAYEQYF.

The chain couples TRBV28 to TRBJ1-2, with D perhaps matching TRBD1 (6 bases). From germline, CDR1 is MDHEN and CDR2 SYDVKM. Trimming took off 5 bases at V and 5 bases at J, with 9 bases between the two ends. The CDR3 extends over 12 amino acids. Here the CDR3 DNA reads TGTGCCAGCAGTCGGACAGATTATGGCTACACCTTC. Translated, it gives CASSRTDYGYTF.

The chain employs TRBV11-1 and TRBJ2-1; perhaps TRBD2 as D (5 bases). This CDR3 contains 17 residues. V was pared by 0 bases and J by 0 bases, with 12 bases between. CDR1 is SGHAT, CDR2 FQDESV, per germline (reference sequence). The CDR3 DNA follows: TGTGCCAGCAGCTTAGCTTTCGGAGGAAGCTCCTACAATGAGCAGTTCTTC. Translation gives CASSLAFGGSSYNEQFF.

This chain uses TRBV7-9 with TRBJ1-5; the D gene is possibly TRBD1 (6 bases). CDR1 SEHNR and CDR2 FQNEAQ come from the germline V gene (reference sequence). The V gene lost 3 bases and the J gene lost 7 bases, with 16 bases spanning the gap. The CDR3 consists of 15 residues. The CDR3 DNA sequence: TGTGCCAGCAGCTTCGGAAACGGGGACAACCAGCCCCAGCATTTT. It specifies CASSFGNGDNQPQHF.

The CDR3 spells CASSHYLRDSEHF. For the CDR3, the DNA is TGTGCCAGCAGTCATTACCTTCGGGACAGCGAGCATTTT. This chain links TRBV6-5 with TRBJ1-5, with 7 bases lining up with TRBD1. CDR1 is MNHEY, CDR2 SVGAGI, per germline. The CDR3 has 13 residues. Trimming took 5 bases from V and 14 from J; bases not matched to a gene: 12.

Concerning this clone itself: The identical CDR3 is also encoded by other nucleotide sequences in the sample. This rearrangement joins TRBV11-3 to TRBJ1-1, with D possibly TRBD1 on 5 matching bases. The CDR3 is 13 amino acids. Germline CDR1 reads SGHNT; CDR2 reads YENEEA. The V and J ends lost 4 bases and 3 bases respectively, with 9 bases between them. The CDR3 sequence is CASSSGTYTEAFF. The CDR3 coding sequence is TGTGCCAGCAGCTCGGGGACTTACACTGAAGCTTTCTTT.

This chain links TRBV5-4 with TRBJ2-1; 12 nucleotides agree with TRBD2. From germline, CDR1 is SGHNT and CDR2 YYREEE (reference sequence). V lost 0 bases to trimming and J lost 4 bases; unmatched junction nucleotides: 11. The CDR3 is 19 residues long. The CDR3 here is CASSLGGLAGPHTYNEQFF. The CDR3 coding sequence is TGTGCCAGCAGCTTGGGGGGACTAGCGGGCCCGCACACTTACAATGAGCAGTTCTTC. Filled out from reference TRBV5-4 and TRBJ2-1, the complete variable domain reads ETGVTQSPTHLIKTRGQQVTLRCSSQSGHNTVSWYQQALGQGPQFIFQYYREEENGRGNFPPRFSGLQFPNYSSELNVNALELDDSALYLCASSLGGLAGPHTYNEQFFGPGTRLTVL.

The chain uses TRBV4-3 and TRBJ2-7, with D unresolved. The CDR3 length is 13 residues. CDR1 and CDR2 from the germline V gene are LGHNA and YSLEER. V was clipped by 4 bases and J by 1 base, with 8 bases between them. The CDR3 DNA reads TGCGCCAGCAGCCGGTCGCAGTCCTACGAGCAGTACTTC. Translated, it gives CASSRSQSYEQYF.

This chain joins TRBV15 and TRBJ1-1; weak D call: TRBD1 (6 bases). Trimming removed 0 bases from V and 11 bases from J, with 13 bases in between. Germline V gene lookup returns CDR1 LNHNV and CDR2 YYDKDF (reference sequence). The CDR3 spans 13 residues. This chain's CDR3 is CATSRDRGIAAFF. CDR3 sequence (DNA): TGTGCCACCAGCAGAGACAGGGGTATCGCCGCTTTCTTT.

J is TRBJ1-5 and V is TRBV5-6; D gene unclear. The ends were cut back, 3 bases at V and 6 bases at J, with 16 bases in the middle. Germline CDR1 reads SGHDT; CDR2 reads YYEEEE. The CDR3 covers 15 residues. For the CDR3, the DNA is TGTGCCAGCAGCTCCGGCGGTGGACGCGGTCAGCCCCAGCATTTT. Amino acid sequence: CASSSGGGRGQPQHF.

The table lists this clone with a count of one. The chain is built from TRBV6-1 and TRBJ2-5, with D possibly matching TRBD2 (5 bases). Germline CDR1 MNHNS, CDR2 SASEGT. Trimming shortened V by 6 bases and J by 2 bases, and 13 bases separated the two germline ends. CDR3 length: 14 residues. The CDR3 protein is CASSPGLVQETQYF. Here the CDR3 DNA reads TGTGCCAGCAGCCCCGGACTGGTACAAGAGACCCAGTACTTC.

V and J are TRBV4-1 and TRBJ2-7; 10 bases are a match to TRBD1. This CDR3 has 16 amino acids. Unmatched junction bases numbered 8, after V lost 4 bases and J lost 2 bases. CDR1 is MGHRA and CDR2 is YSYEKL in the germline V gene. The CDR3: CASSLGRGTGAYEQYF. The CDR3 DNA reads TGCGCCAGCAGCCTCGGCCGTGGGACAGGGGCCTACGAGCAGTACTTC.

The chain recombines TRBV5-4 with TRBJ2-3, with a tentative D call TRBD2 (7 bases). The CDR3 spans 15 residues. Trimming removed 0 bases from V and 4 bases from J, with 12 bases in between. The germline V gene encodes CDR1 SGHNT and CDR2 YYREEE (reference sequence). The CDR3 DNA reads TGTGCCAGCAGCTTGGAGGGGGGGAGCGCAGATACGCAGTATTTT. Translation gives CASSLEGGSADTQYF.

The chain has TRBV5-1 and TRBJ1-2; a possible D gene is TRBD1 (5 bases). CDR3 length: 15 amino acids. V was trimmed by 0 bases and J by 6 bases, leaving 15 bases between them. Germline-derived CDR1 and CDR2 are SGHRS and YFSETQ. In nucleotides, the CDR3 is TGCGCCAGCAGCTTGGATGTGGGGCGCCGAGATGGCTACACCTTC. It is translated as CASSLDVGRRDGYTF.

This chain links TRBV19 with TRBJ2-5, with 10 positions matching TRBD2. This CDR3 has 19 amino acids. The J segment lost 2 bases and the V segment lost 2 bases, leaving 14 bases of the junction unmatched. Germline lookup yields CDR1 LNHDA and CDR2 SQIVND (reference sequence). The CDR3 sequence is CASSIPLAGEYGGQETQYF. CDR3 nucleotide sequence: TGTGCCAGTAGTATACCTCTAGCGGGAGAATATGGAGGTCAAGAGACCCAGTACTTC. Full variable domain (remainder filled in from reference TRBV19 and TRBJ2-5): DGGITQSPKYLFRKEGQNVTLSCEQNLNHDAMYWYRQDPGQGLRLIYYSQIVNDFQKGDIAEGYSVSREKKESFPLTVTSAQKNPTAFYLCASSIPLAGEYGGQETQYFGPGTRLLVL.

This clone occurred a few times. This chain connects TRBV18 to TRBJ2-1; D assignment may be TRBD1 or TRBD2 (6 bases each). Germline lookup yields CDR1 KGHSH and CDR2 LQKENI. The CDR3 runs 15 residues. Trimming pared 6 bases from V and 4 bases from J, leaving 16 bases between. This chain's CDR3 is CASSLDRRGYNEQFF. The DNA for the CDR3 is TGTGCCAGCTCTCTCGACAGGAGGGGGTACAATGAGCAGTTCTTC.

The J gene is TRBJ1-3, the V gene TRBV11-2, with 7 bases matching TRBD1. This CDR3 is built from 15 residues. The germline V gene encodes CDR1 SGHAT and CDR2 FQNNGV. The V segment lost 7 bases and the J segment 1 base; nucleotides outside the gene matches: 7. CDR3 coding DNA: TGTGCCAGCAATCCAACACAGGGGTCTGGAAACACCATATATTTT. It specifies CASNPTQGSGNTIYF. The full variable domain, with the rest looked up from reference TRBV11-2 and TRBJ1-3, is EAGVAQSPRYKIIEKRQSVAFWCNPISGHATLYWYQQILGQGPKLLIQFQNNGVVDDSQLPKDRFSAERLKGVDSTLKIQPAKLEDSAVYLCASNPTQGSGNTIYFGEGSWLTVV.

This clone ranks as medium-sized. The chain carries TRBV27 and TRBJ2-7; the match to TRBD2 covers 9 bases. CDR3 size: 13 residues. Germline values: CDR1 MNHEY, CDR2 SMNVEV (reference sequence). The V segment lost 4 bases and the J segment 6 bases; nucleotides outside the gene matches: 4. The chain's CDR3 is CASSSGTSFEQYF. CDR3 coding DNA: TGTGCCAGCAGTTCCGGGACTAGCTTCGAGCAGTACTTC.

This clone was counted a few times. CDR3 in DNA: TGTGCCAGCAGCTTCAACAATGAGCAGTTCTTC. Translating gives CASSFNNEQFF. The V call is TRBV5-4, the J call TRBJ2-1; D is unclear. V was trimmed by 2 bases and J by 5 bases, leaving 2 bases between them. The CDR3 extends over 11 amino acids. Per germline, CDR1 SGHNT and CDR2 YYREEE (reference sequence). Together with reference TRBV5-4 and TRBJ2-1, the CDR3 gives the full variable domain: ETGVTQSPTHLIKTRGQQVTLRCSSQSGHNTVSWYQQALGQGPQFIFQYYREEENGRGNFPPRFSGLQFPNYSSELNVNALELDDSALYLCASSFNNEQFFGPGTRLTVL.

The chain links TRBV9 to TRBJ2-2, with D possibly TRBD2 on 5 matching bases. The CDR3 covers 16 residues. V lost 0 bases and J lost 4, with 13 bases in between. Germline values: CDR1 SGDLS, CDR2 YYNGEE. The CDR3 DNA is TGTGCCAGCAGCGTAGCCAGCGGTGCGCGCACCGGGGAGCTGTTTTTT. It codes for CASSVASGARTGELFF.

Only one count was recorded for this clone. This chain connects TRBV18 to TRBJ2-7; 9 nucleotides align to TRBD1. CDR1 and CDR2 from the germline V gene are KGHSH and LQKENI. CDR3 size: 17 residues. Trimming removed 4 bases from V and 1 base from J; junction bases left unmatched: 11. In DNA, the CDR3 is TGTGCCAGCTCACTACTACAGGGGGCGCAAGGTTCCTACGAGCAGTACTTC. It translates to CASSLLQGAQGSYEQYF.

The rearrangement joins TRBV5-6 to TRBJ2-7; D gene uncertain. With 0 bases removed from V and 6 bases from J, the gap between germline ends came to 10 bases. CDR1 is SGHDT, CDR2 YYEEEE, per germline. The CDR3 extends over 13 amino acids. The DNA of the CDR3 is TGTGCCAGCAGCTTGGCCGGCCGCCCCGAGCAGTACTTC. This encodes CASSLAGRPEQYF.

The chain couples TRBV7-9 to TRBJ2-5; 11 bases match TRBD1. V lost 6 bases, J lost 5 bases, and 5 bases stayed unmatched. CDR1 and CDR2 from the germline V gene are SEHNR and FQNEAQ (reference sequence). The CDR3 contains 14 residues. The CDR3 DNA reads as TGTGCCAGCAGTCAGGACAGGGGGCGCGAGACCCAGTACTTC. Protein product: CASSQDRGRETQYF. The entire variable domain, with the rest obtained from reference TRBV7-9 and TRBJ2-5, is as follows: DTGVSQNPRHKITKRGQNVTFRCDPISEHNRLYWYRQTLGQGPEFLTYFQNEAQLEKSRLLSDRFSAERPKGSFSTLEIQRTEQGDSAMYLCASSQDRGRETQYFGPGTRLLVL.

The V and J genes are TRBV6-5 and TRBJ2-4; D remains ambiguous. Trimming left V 6 bases short and J 0 bases short, with 6 bases between. Looked up from germline, CDR1 is MNHEY and CDR2 is SVGAGI. This CDR3 contains 13 residues. CDR3 amino acids: CASRGLAKNIQYF. CDR3 in DNA: TGTGCCAGCAGGGGGTTAGCCAAAAACATTCAGTACTTC.

V usage is TRBV6-1 and J usage is TRBJ2-1, with a possible D match to TRBD2 (6 bases). The germline CDR1 and CDR2 sequences are MNHNS and SASEGT. Trimming took 3 bases from V and 7 from J, leaving 16 bases between them. The CDR3 runs to 15 residues. The CDR3 DNA is TGTGCCAGCAGTGAGTCTGCGGGAATTTTAAATGAGCAGTTCTTC. Its protein is CASSESAGILNEQFF.

This sequence joins TRBV9 and TRBJ1-1; TRBD1 is a possible D gene (5 bases). CDR1 SGDLS and CDR2 YYNGEE come from the germline V gene. The length of the CDR3 is 14 residues. Between the trimmed V and J ends, which lost 2 bases and 4 bases, there was a span of 12 bases. For the CDR3, the DNA is TGTGCCAGCAGCGTCGACGGGGGAGGCACTGAAGCTTTCTTT. Protein sequence: CASSVDGGGTEAFF.

This rearrangement joins TRBV5-4 to TRBJ2-1; 9 nucleotides match TRBD2. From germline, CDR1 is SGHNT and CDR2 YYREEE (reference sequence). There are 16 residues in the CDR3. V gave up 3 bases and J gave up 1 base; unmatched junction bases: 5. DNA for the CDR3: TGTGCCAGCAGCTCGCGGGGGGGCGCTTCCTACAATGAGCAGTTCTTC. Its protein product is CASSSRGGASYNEQFF.